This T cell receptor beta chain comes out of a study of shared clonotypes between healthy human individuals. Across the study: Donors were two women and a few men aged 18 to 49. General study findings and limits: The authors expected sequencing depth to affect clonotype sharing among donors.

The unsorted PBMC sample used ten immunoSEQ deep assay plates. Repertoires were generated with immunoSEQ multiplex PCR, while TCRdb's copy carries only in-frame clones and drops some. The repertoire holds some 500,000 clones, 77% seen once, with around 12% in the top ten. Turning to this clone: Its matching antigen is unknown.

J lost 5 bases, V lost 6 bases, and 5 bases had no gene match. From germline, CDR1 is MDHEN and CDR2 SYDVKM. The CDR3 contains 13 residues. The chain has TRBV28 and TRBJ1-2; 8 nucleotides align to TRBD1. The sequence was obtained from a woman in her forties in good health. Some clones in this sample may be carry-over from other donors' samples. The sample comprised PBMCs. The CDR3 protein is CASRTGAKYGYTF. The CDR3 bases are TGTGCCAGCAGGACAGGGGCCAAATATGGCTACACCTTC.